These 32 T cell receptor beta chains share one sample of origin, sequenced in a study of T cell responses to AZD1222 COVID-19 vaccine. Assay used: immunoSEQ multiplex PCR; TCRdb lists only in-frame clones, some missing. This table holds about 120,000 clones, about 91% found once. The source material was peripheral blood, sampled on day 0 of AZD1222 vaccination. The receptors were sampled from an adult in good health.

J is TRBJ1-3 and V is TRBV5-4; a possible D gene is TRBD1 (6 bases). The CDR3 loop spans 15 amino acids. The V gene lost 8 bases and the J gene lost 1 base, with 16 bases spanning the gap. The germline V gene encodes CDR1 SGHNT and CDR2 YYREEE (reference sequence). CDR3 DNA sequence: TGTGCCAGTTCTAACCAGGGGAAGTCTGGAAACACCATATATTTT. Protein sequence: CASSNQGKSGNTIYF.

The chain uses TRBV4-3 and TRBJ2-7, with TRBD2 identical over 9 bases. From germline, CDR1 is LGHNA and CDR2 YSLEER. The junction had 6 bases not matched to a gene; V was cut back by 1 base and J by 2 bases. The CDR3 spans 16 residues. In nucleotides, the CDR3 is TGCGCCAGCAGCCAAGCAGGGGCGGGGGGGCCCTACGAGCAGTACTTC. Its protein is CASSQAGAGGPYEQYF.

J is TRBJ2-1 and V is TRBV4-3; TRBD2 matches at 11 bases. The germline V gene has CDR1 LGHNA and CDR2 YSLEER. The V gene end was trimmed by 0 bases and the J gene end by 10 bases; junction bases not matched to a gene: 2. The CDR3 spans 14 residues. The CDR3 loop is CASSQESSGGEQFF. The CDR3 DNA follows: TGCGCCAGCAGCCAAGAGTCTAGCGGGGGGGAGCAGTTCTTC.

The V gene is TRBV27, the J gene TRBJ2-5; 7 nucleotides match TRBD1. Per germline, CDR1 MNHEY and CDR2 SMNVEV (reference sequence). V lost 10 bases, J lost 2 bases, and 7 bases stayed unmatched. This CDR3 has 13 amino acids. The DNA for the CDR3 is TGTGCCACCCCATCGGGACAGCAAGAGACCCAGTACTTC. Amino acid sequence: CATPSGQQETQYF.

The CDR3 DNA reads TGTGCCAGCAGGGCGAGGGACAGGATAGCCTACGAGCAGTACTTC. This encodes CASRARDRIAYEQYF. The V and J genes are TRBV7-9 and TRBJ2-7; 8 positions agree with TRBD1. Trimming at V came to 6 bases and at J to 2 bases, leaving 9 bases not matched to a gene. This CDR3 region has 15 residues. From germline, CDR1 is SEHNR and CDR2 FQNEAQ (reference sequence). The whole variable domain, filled in from reference TRBV7-9 and TRBJ2-7, reads DTGVSQNPRHKITKRGQNVTFRCDPISEHNRLYWYRQTLGQGPEFLTYFQNEAQLEKSRLLSDRFSAERPKGSFSTLEIQRTEQGDSAMYLCASRARDRIAYEQYFGPGTRLTVT.

The chain is built from TRBV4-3 and TRBJ1-2, with 7 bases aligning to TRBD1. Losses at the gene ends were 1 base for V and 2 bases for J; bases not matched to a gene: 7. The CDR3 covers 16 residues. Germline V gene lookup returns CDR1 LGHNA and CDR2 YSLEER. CDR3 coding DNA: TGCGCCAGCAGCCAAGGCAACCGACAGGGAAACTATGGCTACACCTTC. This translates into CASSQGNRQGNYGYTF.

This clone has more than one count but fewer than ten. This chain uses TRBV19 with TRBJ2-5; D ambiguous. The CDR3 is made up of 13 amino acids. Germline CDR1 and CDR2: LNHDA and SQIVND (reference sequence). V was shortened by 3 bases and J by 5 bases, with 10 bases between the two germline ends. The CDR3 sequence is CASSMMGRETQYF. The CDR3 nucleotides read TGTGCCAGTAGTATGATGGGCAGGGAGACCCAGTACTTC.

The chain recombines TRBV11-3 with TRBJ2-7; no clear D gene. The V end lost 5 bases, the J end lost 2 bases, and 10 bases lay between the germline ends. Germline CDR1 reads SGHNT; CDR2 reads YENEEA. The CDR3 runs 13 residues. DNA for the CDR3: TGTGCCAGCAGCCGCGGAAGGCCCTACGAGCAGTACTTC. It codes for CASSRGRPYEQYF.

The chain uses TRBV30 and TRBJ1-3; no reliable D call. Trimming took 5 bases from V and 0 from J, leaving 14 bases between them. CDR1 and CDR2 from the germline V gene are GTSNPN and SVGIG (reference sequence). The CDR3 consists of 15 residues. CDR3 amino acids: CAWLTVRGSGNTIYF. The DNA for the CDR3 is TGTGCCTGGCTTACAGTCCGGGGCTCTGGAAACACCATATATTTT.

The chain links TRBV4-3 to TRBJ1-5; D gene unclear. The ends were cut back, 0 bases at V and 3 bases at J, with 15 bases in the middle. Germline lookup yields CDR1 LGHNA and CDR2 YSLEER. The length of the CDR3 is 17 residues. CDR3 in amino acids: CASSQEVEGASNQPQHF. CDR3 bases: TGCGCCAGCAGCCAAGAGGTAGAGGGAGCTTCCAATCAGCCCCAGCATTTT.

The J gene is TRBJ1-6, the V gene TRBV7-6, with 7 bases identical to TRBD1. Germline V gene sequence: CDR1 SGHVS, CDR2 FNYEAQ. V trimming: 5 bases; J trimming: 8 bases; junction bases outside the gene matches: 3. There are 13 residues in the CDR3. CDR3 sequence: CASSPGTDSPLHF. The CDR3 region has the DNA TGTGCCAGCAGCCCCGGGACAGATTCACCCCTCCACTTT.

The J gene is TRBJ1-5, the V gene TRBV12-5; 7 bases are a match to TRBD1. After removal of 1 base from V and 5 bases from J, the junction contained 2 bases not matched to a gene. The CDR3 is 14 amino acids. CDR1 LGHNT and CDR2 FRNRAP come from the germline V gene. DNA for the CDR3: TGTGCTAGTGGTTTGGAACAGGGGTATCAGCCCCAGCATTTT. Amino acids: CASGLEQGYQPQHF. Looking up the rest from reference TRBV12-5 and TRBJ1-5 gives the full variable domain: DARVTQTPRHKVTEMGQEVTMRCQPILGHNTVFWYRQTMMQGLELLAYFRNRAPLDDSGMPKDRFSAEMPDATLATLKIQPSEPRDSAVYFCASGLEQGYQPQHFGDGTRLSIL.

This chain links TRBV30 with TRBJ1-1; D not resolved. V gave up 4 bases and J gave up 4 bases, with 10 bases separating them. The CDR3 sequence is 12 residues long. The germline gives CDR1 GTSNPN, CDR2 SVGIG (reference sequence). CDR3 in DNA: TGTGCCTGGAACGTCGGCAGCACTGAAGCTTTCTTT. This encodes CAWNVGSTEAFF.

V gene TRBV4-2 combines with J gene TRBJ1-2; D might be TRBD1 (6 bases). Deletions cut 3 bases from V and 6 bases from J, with 14 bases between. CDR3 length: 14 residues. Germline V gene data show CDR1 as LGHNA and CDR2 as YNFKEQ. CDR3 residues: CASSQAGQGHGYTF. CDR3 bases: TGTGCCAGCAGCCAGGCGGGGCAGGGGCATGGCTACACCTTC.

The chain links TRBV5-1 to TRBJ2-3; 15 bases match TRBD2. V lost 3 bases and J lost 6; bases outside the gene matches: 8. The CDR3 contains 17 residues. Germline values: CDR1 SGHRS, CDR2 YFSETQ. In nucleotides, the CDR3 is TGCGCCAGCAGCTATACCGGGACTAGCGGGAGGCTGGATACGCAGTATTTT. Translating gives CASSYTGTSGRLDTQYF.

This rearrangement joins TRBV30 to TRBJ1-2, with no clear D. Per the germline V gene, CDR1 is GTSNPN and CDR2 is SVGIG (reference sequence). Trimming shortened V by 0 bases and J by 2 bases, and 4 bases separated the two germline ends. CDR3 size: 12 residues. The CDR3 sequence is CAWSVQNYGYTF. The CDR3 nucleotides are TGTGCCTGGAGTGTACAGAACTATGGCTACACCTTC.

The chain employs TRBV19 and TRBJ2-5, with no clear D. This CDR3 contains 16 residues. The germline CDR1 and CDR2 sequences are LNHDA and SQIVND (reference sequence). With 0 bases removed from V and 0 bases from J, the gap between germline ends came to 11 bases. The CDR3: CASSIEHRGHQETQYF. In DNA form, the CDR3 reads TGTGCCAGTAGTATAGAGCACAGAGGACACCAAGAGACCCAGTACTTC.

The chain links TRBV19 to TRBJ2-6; possible D gene TRBD2, 5 bases. The germline gives CDR1 LNHDA, CDR2 SQIVND (reference sequence). Trimming stripped 1 base from V and 1 base from J, with 8 bases between. The CDR3 contains 16 residues. The CDR3 region is CASSIGRQSGANVLTF. The CDR3 region has the DNA TGTGCCAGTAGTATAGGGAGGCAATCTGGGGCCAACGTCCTGACTTTC.

J is TRBJ2-5 and V is TRBV5-4; D remains unclear. V was trimmed by 1 base and J by 5 bases, leaving 9 bases between them. This CDR3 spans 13 amino acids. Germline values: CDR1 SGHNT, CDR2 YYREEE (reference sequence). The CDR3 loop is CASSLLAGETQYF. CDR3 coding DNA: TGTGCCAGCAGCTTGTTGGCCGGGGAGACCCAGTACTTC.

V gene TRBV5-4 combines with J gene TRBJ1-6, with D possibly TRBD1 on 5 matching bases. Looked up from germline, CDR1 is SGHNT and CDR2 is YYREEE (reference sequence). This CDR3 is built from 14 residues. Trimming took off 1 base at V and 9 bases at J, with 11 bases between the two ends. The CDR3 protein is CASSLQGLFSPLHF. As DNA, the CDR3 is TGTGCCAGCAGCTTGCAGGGATTATTTTCACCCCTCCACTTT.

This sequence joins TRBV25-1 and TRBJ1-1; TRBD1 is a possible D gene (5 bases). V was pared by 8 bases and J by 2 bases, with 9 bases between. In germline, CDR1 is MGHDK, CDR2 SYGVNS. The CDR3 is 12 residues long. The CDR3 spells CASGGVNTEAFF. The CDR3 DNA reads as TGTGCCAGCGGGGGGGTCAACACTGAAGCTTTCTTT.

V usage is TRBV11-3 and J usage is TRBJ1-1; tentatively, D is TRBD1 (6 bases). CDR1 SGHNT and CDR2 YENEEA come from the germline V gene. V gave up 5 bases and J gave up 1 base, with 23 bases separating them. The CDR3 totals 18 residues. The CDR3 bases are TGTGCCAGCAGCCGTAAGACCCTCGAGGGGGGAGAGAACACTGAAGCTTTCTTT. It is translated as CASSRKTLEGGENTEAFF.

The chain carries TRBV14 and TRBJ1-2, with a possible D match to TRBD1 (5 bases). The CDR3 is 14 residues long. Germline values: CDR1 SGHDN, CDR2 FVKESK. V lost 1 base and J lost 3, with 9 bases in between. This CDR3 is CASSQGRDYYGYTF. The CDR3 DNA reads TGTGCCAGCAGCCAAGGCAGGGACTACTATGGCTACACCTTC.

The rearrangement joins TRBV11-3 to TRBJ2-7; maybe TRBD1 (6 bases). Germline CDR1 is SGHNT and CDR2 is YENEEA. There are 12 residues in the CDR3. V lost 4 bases to trimming and J lost 6 bases, with 10 bases between them. The CDR3 DNA reads TGTGCCAGCAGCTCTACAGGGTCCGAGCAGTACTTC. Translated, it gives CASSSTGSEQYF. Filled out from reference TRBV11-3 and TRBJ2-7, the complete variable domain reads EAGVVQSPRYKIIEKKQPVAFWCNPISGHNTLYWYLQNLGQGPELLIRYENEEAVDDSQLPKDRFSAERLKGVDSTLKIQPAELGDSAVYLCASSSTGSEQYFGPGTRLTVT.

This rearrangement joins TRBV4-3 to TRBJ2-1, with 7 bases fitting TRBD2. The germline CDR1 and CDR2 sequences are LGHNA and YSLEER. The CDR3 has 15 residues. Trimming at V came to 4 bases and at J to 0 bases, leaving 3 bases not matched to a gene. The CDR3 spells CASSLAGDSYNEQFF. As DNA, the CDR3 is TGCGCCAGCAGCCTCGCGGGAGACTCCTACAATGAGCAGTTCTTC.

This sequence joins TRBV2 and TRBJ1-1; no firm D call. Germline assignment: CDR1 SNHLY and CDR2 FYNNEI. V was trimmed by 1 base and J by 0 bases, leaving 3 bases between them. This CDR3 contains 13 residues. The CDR3 DNA follows: TGTGCCAGCAGTGAAGAGGTGAACACTGAAGCTTTCTTT. Translated, it gives CASSEEVNTEAFF.

In DNA form, the CDR3 reads TGTGCCAGCAGTTCGACAGGGATGAACACTGAAGCTTTCTTT. Protein sequence: CASSSTGMNTEAFF. The rearrangement joins TRBV28 to TRBJ1-1; TRBD1 matches 7 bases. This CDR3 has 14 residues. The ends lost 4 bases at V and 0 bases at J; junction bases unmatched: 2. Per the germline V gene, CDR1 is MDHEN and CDR2 is SYDVKM. Full variable domain (rest looked up from reference TRBV28 and TRBJ1-1): DVKVTQSSRYLVKRTGEKVFLECVQDMDHENMFWYRQDPGLGLRLIYFSYDVKMKEKGDIPEGYSVSREKKERFSLILESASTNQTSMYLCASSSTGMNTEAFFGQGTRLTVV.

The chain recombines TRBV3-1 (or the pseudogene TRBV3-2) with TRBJ2-4, with D tentatively TRBD1 or TRBD2 (6 bases each). The CDR3 extends over 14 amino acids. V dropped 0 bases and J dropped 8 bases, with 11 bases sitting between them. The germline V gene encodes CDR1 LGHDT and CDR2 YNNKEL (reference sequence). This CDR3 is CASSQEGGWDIQYF. CDR3 nucleotide sequence: TGTGCCAGCAGCCAAGAAGGGGGGTGGGACATTCAGTACTTC.

The rearrangement uses TRBV4-1 and TRBJ2-7; no clear D gene. V gave up 3 bases and J gave up 1 base, with 7 bases separating them. Germline values: CDR1 MGHRA, CDR2 YSYEKL. This CDR3 is built from 13 residues. DNA for the CDR3: TGCGCCAGCAGCCATAGTCCATCCTACGAGCAGTACTTC. As protein: CASSHSPSYEQYF.

The chain carries TRBV7-9 and TRBJ1-2; TRBD1 matches 8 bases. J lost 2 bases, V lost 5 bases, and 4 bases had no gene match. The CDR3 consists of 14 residues. Per the germline V gene, CDR1 is SEHNR and CDR2 is FQNEAQ (reference sequence). CDR3 protein: CASSPGQGNYGYTF. In nucleotides, the CDR3 is TGTGCCAGCAGCCCCGGACAGGGCAACTATGGCTACACCTTC.

The chain uses TRBV11-1 and TRBJ2-1; the D call may be TRBD1 or TRBD2 (5 bases each). There are 13 residues in the CDR3. With 6 bases removed from V and 8 bases from J, the gap between germline ends came to 14 bases. Germline-derived CDR1 and CDR2 are SGHAT and FQDESV (reference sequence). CDR3 sequence: CASSLMGTDEQFF. The CDR3 DNA is TGTGCCAGCAGTCTGATGGGGACGGATGAGCAGTTCTTC.

The chain is built from TRBV7-2 and TRBJ1-1; possibly TRBD1 for D (6 bases). With 5 bases removed from V and 6 bases from J, the gap between germline ends came to 19 bases. Germline loops: CDR1 SGHTA, CDR2 FQGNSA. This CDR3 region has 15 residues. The chain's CDR3 is CASSPQQGPGPEAFF. The CDR3 DNA reads TGTGCCAGCAGCCCGCAACAGGGACCTGGCCCTGAAGCTTTCTTT.